This T cell receptor (beta chain) was documented in a study of cytomegalovirus exposure and HLA in healthy donors. Study-level results: 150 to 200 TCR beta chains were listed as cytomegalovirus-associated. As a later analysis showed, several of the most significant clusters appeared to be linked to common viral pathogens.

The PCR ran on 60 Vbeta and 13 Jbeta primers. Some clones are missing from TCRdb's copy, which holds only in-frame ones; the method was immunoSEQ multiplex PCR. The top ten clones hold 1.5% to 2% of a sample with about 190,000 clones, around 87% of them seen once. Remarks on this clone: No antigen is known for it.

The V and J ends lost 2 bases and 4 bases, in that order; junction bases with no gene match: 3. CDR1 and CDR2 (germline): SGDLS, YYNGEE. The CDR3 contains 14 residues. This receptor was taken from a woman younger than 35 in good health and CMV-seronegative. Sequenced sample: PBMCs. The J gene is TRBJ1-5, the V gene TRBV9; TRBD1 matches at 7 bases. In nucleotides, the CDR3 is TGTGCCAGCAGCGTCGGGACAGATAATCAGCCCCAGCATTTT. Residues: CASSVGTDNQPQHF.